These 23 T cell receptor beta chains were sequenced from one sample in a study of blood T cell repertoires in COVID-19. Only in-frame clones appear in the TCRdb table, and some are missing; sequencing was by immunoSEQ multiplex PCR. The sample contains about 300,000 clones, approximately 83% of which appear only once. The specimen sequenced was peripheral blood. These receptors all stem from a woman aged 50 to 60 who had recovered from COVID-19.

The V gene is TRBV5-1, the J gene TRBJ2-1, with 9 bases aligning to TRBD1. The CDR3 runs 16 residues. Germline V lookup: CDR1 SGHRS, CDR2 YFSETQ. The V and J ends lost 0 bases and 6 bases, in that order; junction bases with no gene match: 7. The CDR3 nucleotides are TGCGCCAGCAGCTTGGGGGGGACAGGGTTGATCAATGAGCAGTTCTTC. Amino acid sequence: CASSLGGTGLINEQFF. Variable domain in full (rest from reference TRBV5-1 and TRBJ2-1): KAGVTQTPRYLIKTRGQQVTLSCSPISGHRSVSWYQQTPGQGLQFLFEYFSETQRNKGNFPGRFSGRQFSNSRSEMNVSTLELGDSALYLCASSLGGTGLINEQFFGPGTRLTVL.

The chain links TRBV19 to TRBJ1-1, with D possibly TRBD1 on 6 matching bases. Trimming cost V 5 bases and J 4 bases, with 14 bases left between them. Germline CDR1 and CDR2: LNHDA and SQIVND (reference sequence). The CDR3 is made up of 14 amino acids. In nucleotides, the CDR3 is TGTGCCAGTAGTGTACAGGGTTTCAGCACTGAAGCTTTCTTT. This codes for CASSVQGFSTEAFF.

V gene TRBV9 combines with J gene TRBJ2-2, with 13 nucleotides matching TRBD2. The CDR3 totals 16 residues. Germline V gene lookup returns CDR1 SGDLS and CDR2 YYNGEE. The J segment lost 5 bases and the V segment lost 4 bases, leaving 5 bases of the junction unmatched. CDR3 coding DNA: TGTGCCAGCAGCCTTGGACTAGCGGGGGATACCGGGGAGCTGTTTTTT. Residues: CASSLGLAGDTGELFF.

This clone was recorded many times. The chain links TRBV11-1 to TRBJ2-2; D is perhaps TRBD1 (5 bases). The CDR3 is 15 amino acids. Trimming took 1 base from V and 5 from J, leaving 11 bases between them. Germline V gives CDR1 SGHAT, CDR2 FQDESV (reference sequence). Here the CDR3 DNA reads TGTGCCAGCAGCTTAGAGGGCCAGGGAACCGGGGAGCTGTTTTTT. Amino acids: CASSLEGQGTGELFF.

The rearrangement joins TRBV21-1 to TRBJ2-4; the DNA was not compared with TRBD2, the D call given in the table. TRBV21-1 has pseudogene status. This CDR3 spans 17 amino acids. This CDR3 reads CASSKVGGDIAKNIQYF. The CDR3 DNA is TGTGCCAGCAGCAAAGTTGGGGGGGATATAGCCAAAAACATTCAGTACTTC.

This clone was recorded only once. V usage is TRBV5-4 and J usage is TRBJ2-6; possible D gene TRBD1, 6 bases. V lost 1 base and J lost 2, with 7 bases in between. The CDR3 contains 15 residues. CDR1 and CDR2 from the germline V gene are SGHNT and YYREEE (reference sequence). CDR3 loop: CASSLPGAGANVLTF. CDR3 nucleotides: TGTGCCAGCAGCTTGCCAGGGGCTGGGGCCAACGTCCTGACTTTC.

CDR3 nucleotide sequence: TGTGCCAGTAGTAGGGGGACAGTTCCTTACGAGCAGTACTTC. It translates to CASSRGTVPYEQYF. V gene TRBV19 combines with J gene TRBJ2-7, with 7 bases lining up with TRBD1. Trimming took 4 bases from V and 4 from J; bases not matched to a gene: 7. CDR1 is LNHDA and CDR2 is SQIVND in the germline V gene (reference sequence). The CDR3 runs 14 residues.

The gene calls are TRBV3-1 (or the pseudogene TRBV3-2) and TRBJ1-2; maybe TRBD1 (6 bases). The CDR3 consists of 13 residues. Germline assignment: CDR1 LGHDT and CDR2 YNNKEL (reference sequence). The V end was cut by 5 bases, the J end by 8 bases, with 15 bases between. The CDR3 reads CASSTAGGRGYTF. The CDR3 DNA is TGTGCCAGCAGCACAGCGGGGGGGCGAGGCTACACCTTC.

V is TRBV29-1 and J is TRBJ1-1; perhaps TRBD1 as D (6 bases). CDR1 and CDR2 (germline): SQVTM, ANQGSEA. Trimming left V 4 bases short and J 4 bases short, with 7 bases between. CDR3 length: 11 residues. The CDR3 loop reads CSVAGVTEAFF. CDR3 nucleotides: TGCAGCGTTGCAGGGGTCACTGAAGCTTTCTTT.

This clone was seen a single time. The CDR3 DNA reads as TGTGCCAGCACCTCCCAACACAGCACAGATACGCAGTATTTT. Translating gives CASTSQHSTDTQYF. This chain joins TRBV7-2 and TRBJ2-3, with no clear D. This CDR3 contains 14 residues. The V end was cut by 7 bases, the J end by 0 bases, with 11 bases between. Looked up from germline, CDR1 is SGHTA and CDR2 is FQGNSA. The full variable domain, with the rest looked up from reference TRBV7-2 and TRBJ2-3, is GAGVSQSPSNKVTEKGKDVELRCDPISGHTALYWYRQSLGQGLEFLIYFQGNSAPDKSGLPSDRFSAERTGGSVSTLTIQRTQQEDSAVYLCASTSQHSTDTQYFGPGTRLTVL.

The chain's CDR3 is CASSYGTVYEQYF. CDR3 nucleotide sequence: TGTGCCAGCAGCTATGGGACAGTTTACGAGCAGTACTTC. The chain recombines TRBV6-5 with TRBJ2-7, with TRBD1 matching over 7 bases. The CDR3 has 13 amino acids. In germline, CDR1 is MNHEY, CDR2 SVGAGI. V was pared by 6 bases and J by 4 bases, with 6 bases of the junction left unmatched.

V and J are TRBV28 and TRBJ1-2, with a possible D match to TRBD1 (6 bases). V dropped 2 bases and J dropped 4 bases, with 14 bases sitting between them. CDR1 is MDHEN and CDR2 is SYDVKM in the germline V gene. The CDR3 consists of 15 residues. CDR3: CASSLQQGGGYGYTF. The CDR3 DNA sequence: TGTGCCAGCAGTTTACAACAGGGTGGGGGCTATGGCTACACCTTC.

V is TRBV18 and J is TRBJ2-5, with TRBD1 identical over 9 bases. J gave up 0 bases and V 6 bases, and 8 bases lay outside the gene matches. The germline V gene has CDR1 KGHSH and CDR2 LQKENI. This CDR3 is 16 amino acids long. CDR3 DNA sequence: TGTGCCAGCTCGCCCCCGGGACAGGGAAACCAAGAGACCCAGTACTTC. This codes for CASSPPGQGNQETQYF.

The CDR3 sequence: CASSFLQGAGGNTIYF. DNA for the CDR3: TGTGCCAGCAGTTTCCTGCAGGGGGCCGGAGGAAACACCATATATTTT. V usage is TRBV28 and J usage is TRBJ1-3, with 8 bases fitting TRBD1. The CDR3 is 16 residues long. The germline V gene has CDR1 MDHEN and CDR2 SYDVKM. Unmatched junction bases numbered 8, after V lost 3 bases and J lost 4 bases.

This clone has only one observation. The chain links TRBV28 to TRBJ1-2; 11 nucleotides align to TRBD1. After removal of 5 bases from V and 7 bases from J, the junction contained 6 bases not matched to a gene. In germline, CDR1 is MDHEN, CDR2 SYDVKM. The CDR3 is 14 residues long. The CDR3, as DNA: TGTGCCAGCAGTACCCGGGGACAGGGGGGTGGCTACACCTTC. This encodes CASSTRGQGGGYTF.

The chain couples TRBV3-1 (or the pseudogene TRBV3-2) to TRBJ2-3, with a possible D match to TRBD2 (6 bases). The V gene lost 0 bases and the J gene lost 6 bases, with 16 bases spanning the gap. Germline loops: CDR1 LGHDT, CDR2 YNNKEL (reference sequence). The CDR3 has 16 residues. This chain's CDR3 is CASSQERRREFDTQYF. The DNA for the CDR3 is TGTGCCAGCAGCCAAGAGCGGAGGAGGGAGTTCGATACGCAGTATTTT.

This CDR3 is CASSTGGWSNQPQHF. The CDR3 DNA follows: TGTGCCAGCAGTACAGGGGGCTGGAGCAATCAGCCCCAGCATTTT. This sequence joins TRBV28 and TRBJ1-5; 9 bases align to TRBD1. V was pared by 5 bases and J by 1 base, with 3 bases of the junction left unmatched. Germline V gene data show CDR1 as MDHEN and CDR2 as SYDVKM. This CDR3 comprises 15 residues.

The chain joins TRBV27 to TRBJ2-1, with D unclear. Germline CDR1 MNHEY, CDR2 SMNVEV (reference sequence). The CDR3 runs 16 residues. V was shortened by 4 bases and J by 0 bases, with 13 bases between the two germline ends. CDR3 region: CASSSVRPSSYNEQFF. The DNA of the CDR3 is TGTGCCAGCAGTTCTGTTCGTCCGAGCTCCTACAATGAGCAGTTCTTC.

The gene calls are TRBV24-1 and TRBJ1-2; D remains ambiguous. Germline V CDR1 and CDR2: KGHDR, SFDVKD. This CDR3 is 14 amino acids long. Trimming removed 3 bases from V and 2 bases from J, with 9 bases in between. CDR3 in DNA: TGTGCCACCAGTGATCCCGCGCGAAACTATGGCTACACCTTC. Its protein product is CATSDPARNYGYTF.

V is TRBV29-1 and J is TRBJ2-1; TRBD1 might be the D (6 bases). V was shortened by 4 bases and J by 3 bases, with 10 bases between the two germline ends. The CDR3 is made up of 13 amino acids. From germline, CDR1 is SQVTM and CDR2 ANQGSEA. CDR3: CSVAQGFYNEQFF. CDR3 DNA sequence: TGCAGCGTTGCACAGGGTTTCTACAATGAGCAGTTCTTC.

This chain uses TRBV20-1 with TRBJ2-4, with TRBD1 matching 8 bases. J lost 9 bases, V lost 3 bases, and 10 bases had no gene match. This CDR3 contains 14 residues. The V gene's germline CDR1 is DFQATT and CDR2 SNEGSKA (reference sequence). The CDR3 DNA is TGCAGTGCTAGTGATCAGGGGGCCCTAGTCATTCAGTACTTC. It is translated as CSASDQGALVIQYF.

V and J are TRBV5-1 and TRBJ2-1, with D maybe TRBD2 (7 bases). CDR3 length equals 16 residues. Germline values: CDR1 SGHRS, CDR2 YFSETQ. V was pared by 0 bases and J by 5 bases, with 15 bases between. CDR3: CASSLGWGGGDNEQFF. Here the CDR3 DNA reads TGCGCCAGCAGCTTGGGTTGGGGGGGCGGGGACAATGAGCAGTTCTTC. Looking up the rest from reference TRBV5-1 and TRBJ2-1 gives the full variable domain: KAGVTQTPRYLIKTRGQQVTLSCSPISGHRSVSWYQQTPGQGLQFLFEYFSETQRNKGNFPGRFSGRQFSNSRSEMNVSTLELGDSALYLCASSLGWGGGDNEQFFGPGTRLTVL.

The chain joins TRBV24-1 to TRBJ1-2; D is undetermined. Germline V gene lookup returns CDR1 KGHDR and CDR2 SFDVKD. The CDR3 is made up of 14 amino acids. V was shortened by 1 base and J by 1 base, with 6 bases between the two germline ends. DNA for the CDR3: TGTGCCACCAGTGATTTAGAGGTTAACTATGGCTACACCTTC. Its translation is CATSDLEVNYGYTF.